This TCR beta chain originates from a study of prognosis after radiotherapy for stage I lung cancer (dated by TCRdb to about 2021). For the study in its entirety: About 20 stage I NSCLC patients were enrolled in Nanjing, China, between 2018 and January 2019. Concurrent therapy was not administered to any patient alongside SBRT. Newly diagnosed primary stage I lung tumors were present in 14 to 15 patients, and oligometastatic NSCLC after surgical resection of the primary tumor was present in roughly five patients. Squamous cell carcinoma histology was identified in over five patients, and adenocarcinoma histology was identified in about 12 patients. The cohort comprised 13 men and more than 5 women with a median age of nearly 75 years, ranging from roughly 53 to 84 years. The study took one blood sample before SBRT and one after SBRT from each of roughly 19 patients and sequenced all 40 or so samples. About 20% of the 19 patients developed distant metastases after SBRT, at a median of approximately 7 months; the other 15 showed no significant progression. Using image-guided IMRT or VMAT, SBRT was delivered in 3 to 5 fractions at a biologically effective dose of at least 100 Gy. Every patient was deemed medically inoperable, about a dozen because of comorbidities and roughly 7 because they refused surgery. This study profiled peripheral blood TCR beta repertoires from stage I NSCLC patients before and after stereotactic body radiotherapy and linked the repertoires to distant failure.

Two rounds of multiplex PCR were performed to amplify the TCR beta CDR3 region from genomic DNA. The first PCR round used primers specific to each TRBV and TRBJ gene, and the primer sequences were filed in Chinese patent CN105087789A. Universal primers were used in the second round of PCR. The Roche High Pure PCR Template Preparation Kit was used to extract genomic DNA from the frozen PBMCs. The libraries underwent paired-end sequencing with 151 bp reads on an Illumina HiSeq 3000. Processing in the source paper ran as follows. CutAdapt was used to discard raw reads that did not contain the multiplex PCR primer sequences. High-quality paired reads were merged into contigs with PEAR. By aligning each contig to reference sequences, MiXCR assigned the TRB V, D and J gene segments to that contig. To remove sequencing errors, CDR3 sequences were clustered according to base quality and sequence similarity. Diversity was calculated as Shannon entropy divided by the natural log of the number of productive TCR sequences. To get clonality, Shannon entropy was divided by the natural log of the number of unique clonotypes, and that result was subtracted from one. The Youden index of ROC curves was used to select progression-free survival cut-offs for repertoire metrics, and analyses were performed in R 3.5.3. TCRdb's own reprocessing of the public reads used fastp at Q25 and MiXCR and kept productive beta chains. For every CDR3 protein sequence, its rows merge into one entry that carries the most common genes and DNA. Here the V and J calls rest on TCRdb's processing, not on the authors' analysis. The sample table records approximately 28,000 distinct CDR3 sequences; 35% to 50% of these occur just once. The top ten clonotypes cover 32% of the sample.

CDR1 SGDLS and CDR2 YYNGEE are derived from the germline V gene. Between the V and J ends, shortened by 4 bases and 11 bases respectively, the junction contains 15 bases. The CDR3 covers 12 residues, taking in both the cysteine and the phenylalanine. CDR3 DNA is the only sequence kept; it has 36 bases, read in frame from the first base. All patients had node-negative disease on CT and PET/CT, and none had a history of other malignancies or had previously received chemotherapy or radiotherapy. At each of two time points, approximately 5.9 milliliters of peripheral venous blood were collected into EDTA tubes. PBMCs were isolated by Ficoll-Paque Plus density-gradient centrifugation. Immediately after collection, samples were stored at -80 degrees C until analysis. Study-level results and caveats: All reported P values were unadjusted for multiple comparisons. A decrease in unique TCR clone counts was observed after SBRT (median 10,088 before versus more than 6,000 after; Wilcoxon paired P=0.011). The study was limited by the small cohort and short follow-up, and independent validation of the study findings is required. TRBV and TRBJ usage frequencies reportedly differed by metastasis status, in two V genes at baseline and in some 10 V and two J genes after SBRT. Post-SBRT Shannon entropy and its change from baseline were lower in patients who developed distant metastases; baseline Shannon entropy was not associated with metastases. Whether the expanded TCR clones were tumor-specific was not determined.

Worth noting for this clonotype: The antigen this receptor binds is unknown. Base qualities were left out, and no much larger clone turns up one base away.

Recombination linked TRBV9 to TRBJ1-1; tentative D gene TRBD1, with 5 bases matching. This sequence originates from a donor over 45 with non-small cell lung cancer. Source: PBMCs, taken before or after stereotactic body radiation therapy (not recorded which). The sequence in DNA is TGTGCCAGCAGCCCGGTTCAGGGATGGGCTTTCTTT. Translated, it reads CASSPVQGWAFF.